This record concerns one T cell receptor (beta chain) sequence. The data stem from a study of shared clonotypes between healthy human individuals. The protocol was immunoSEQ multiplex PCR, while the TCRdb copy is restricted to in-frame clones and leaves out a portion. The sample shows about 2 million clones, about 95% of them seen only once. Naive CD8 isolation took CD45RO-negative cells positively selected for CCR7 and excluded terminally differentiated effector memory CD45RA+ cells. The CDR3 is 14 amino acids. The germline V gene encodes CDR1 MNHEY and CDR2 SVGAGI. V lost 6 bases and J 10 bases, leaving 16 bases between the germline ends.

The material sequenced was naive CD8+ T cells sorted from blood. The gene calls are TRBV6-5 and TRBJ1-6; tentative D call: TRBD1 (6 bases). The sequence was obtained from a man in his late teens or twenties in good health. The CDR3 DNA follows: TGTGCCAGCAGCGCACTACAGGGTGGGTCACCCCTCCACTTT. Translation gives CASSALQGGSPLHF.